This TCR beta chain was sequenced for a study of shared clonotypes between healthy human individuals. Study summary: Researchers assigned three CD4 naive, three CD4 memory, two CD8 naive and one CD8 memory plate to each donor.

The method was immunoSEQ multiplex PCR; TCRdb's version includes in-frame clones alone and lacks a portion of them. The data contain over a million clones, 95% to 97% of them singletons. Germline V gene lookup returns CDR1 SGHRS and CDR2 YFSETQ. Losses at the gene ends were 7 bases for V and 0 bases for J; bases not matched to a gene: 4. The CDR3 consists of 14 residues. Sequencing used naive CD4+ T cells sorted from blood. As for subset: CD45RA+ positively selected. The origin of this receptor is a man aged 25-45 years in good health. The V gene is TRBV5-1, the J gene TRBJ2-3; 8 bases align to TRBD1. CDR3 sequence reads: CASVRDRSTDTQYF. The CDR3 DNA follows: TGCGCCAGCGTTCGGGACAGGAGCACAGATACGCAGTATTTT.